The clone carrying this T cell receptor beta chain was seen at least ten times. The antigen remains unidentified. This entry is derived from a study of metastatic and nonmetastatic thyroid tumors. Study background: For malignant and benign thyroid patients, tumor or nodule tissue and blood were the sources whose repertoires were compared. General observations from the study: Reports indicated that malignant thyroid tumors showed significantly higher TCR beta diversity than benign nodules did, in blood and tumor.

Ahead of thyroid surgery, no patient had received treatment of any kind. Original methodology: In papillary thyroid cancer, a distant-metastasis classifier was built using CDR3 differences across clinicopathological groups. TCRdb re-called the PCR reads via MiXCR. The V and J calls and clone size come from TCRdb's table, not from the authors' own analysis. Of some 93,000 clones listed, roughly 13% are singletons. The germline V gene encodes CDR1 MDHEN and CDR2 SYDVKM. V was pared by 4 bases and J by 1 base, with 9 bases of the junction left unmatched. The CDR3 covers 17 residues. This TCR came from a female donor with papillary thyroid cancer or a benign thyroid nodule (not recorded which). Some clones in this sample may be carry-over from other donors' samples. The V and J genes are TRBV28 and TRBJ2-2; TRBD1 aligns across 7 bases. Sequenced material: blood. DNA for the CDR3: TGTGCCAGCAGTTCCCGATTGAGGACAGGGAACACCGGGGAGCTGTTTTTT. The encoded protein is CASSSRLRTGNTGELFF.